The 25 T cell receptor beta chains reported below all come from one sample, sequenced in a study of cytomegalovirus exposure and HLA in healthy donors. The primer mix had 60 Vbeta and 13 Jbeta primers. The method was immunoSEQ multiplex PCR; TCRdb's version includes in-frame clones alone and lacks a portion of them. The repertoire has around 110,000 clones, just over 70% of them found once; the top ten carry about 0.8%. The sequencing input was PBMCs. Source of these receptors: a boy younger than 18 in good health and CMV-seronegative.

The genes are TRBV25-1 and TRBJ2-7; D may be TRBD2 (6 bases). The ends were cut back, 1 base at V and 0 bases at J, with 10 bases in the middle. Germline V lookup: CDR1 MGHDK, CDR2 SYGVNS. The CDR3 length is 15 residues. In DNA form, the CDR3 reads TGTGCCAGCAGTGAATGGGGGGACCTCTCCTACGAGCAGTACTTC. It is translated as CASSEWGDLSYEQYF.

The genes are TRBV2 and TRBJ2-7; perhaps TRBD1 as D (6 bases). Between the trimmed V and J ends, which lost 7 bases and 2 bases, there was a span of 15 bases. Germline V gives CDR1 SNHLY, CDR2 FYNNEI. This CDR3 is 14 amino acids long. DNA of the CDR3: TGTGCCAGCACCTCGGTAGGACAGCCCTACGAGCAGTACTTC. It codes for CASTSVGQPYEQYF.

This clone was counted only a few times. This chain uses TRBV5-6 with TRBJ1-1, with D perhaps matching TRBD1 (5 bases). V lost 7 bases and J lost 6, with 19 bases in between. CDR3 length: 14 amino acids. CDR1 and CDR2 (germline): SGHDT, YYEEEE. The CDR3 is CASGLKGPYSEAFF. The CDR3 nucleotides read TGTGCCAGCGGCCTAAAGGGGCCTTATTCTGAAGCTTTCTTT.

A few counts support this clone. The V call is TRBV10-3, the J call TRBJ1-1, with 10 bases identical to TRBD1. The CDR3 contains 12 residues. With 3 bases clipped from V and 12 bases from J, the junction kept 4 bases outside the gene matches. Germline CDR1 ENHRY, CDR2 SYGVKD. The CDR3 region is CAISDRQGATFF. The CDR3 DNA is TGTGCCATCAGTGACCGACAGGGGGCAACTTTCTTT.

The chain joins TRBV9 to TRBJ2-6; 7 positions match TRBD1. The trim removed 4 bases at V and 4 bases at J, leaving 8 bases unmatched. The CDR3 contains 16 residues. Germline V gene sequence: CDR1 SGDLS, CDR2 YYNGEE. CDR3 nucleotides: TGTGCCAGCAGCCCCCAAGGGACAGCGGGGGCCAACGTCCTGACTTTC. It specifies CASSPQGTAGANVLTF.

The chain combines TRBV4-2 with TRBJ2-5; 15 bases map to TRBD2. This CDR3 is 16 amino acids long. Trimming took 4 bases from V and 4 from J; bases not matched to a gene: 4. Germline V CDR1 and CDR2: LGHNA, YNFKEQ. The CDR3 DNA is TGTGCCAGCAGCCGGCCGGGACTAGCGGGGGGAGAGACCCAGTACTTC. It encodes CASSRPGLAGGETQYF.

This clone was found a few times. The J gene is TRBJ1-1, the V gene TRBV29-1; tentatively, D is TRBD1 (5 bases). With 3 bases removed from V and 1 base from J, the gap between germline ends came to 9 bases. Germline CDR1 SQVTM, CDR2 ANQGSEA. The CDR3 has 13 residues. The CDR3 spells CSVDLGGNTEAFF. The CDR3 DNA reads as TGCAGCGTTGACTTGGGGGGGAACACTGAAGCTTTCTTT.

The chain recombines TRBV6-5 with TRBJ2-4; 7 bases fit TRBD1. The CDR3 has 15 amino acids. CDR1 and CDR2 from the germline V gene are MNHEY and SVGAGI. The trim removed 2 bases at V and 8 bases at J, leaving 9 bases unmatched. The CDR3 protein is CASSYRDSGRYIQYF. The DNA for the CDR3 is TGTGCCAGCAGTTACCGGGACAGCGGCCGGTACATTCAGTACTTC.

The CDR3 spells CASSLTGLAFTDTQYF. In DNA, the CDR3 is TGTGCCAGCAGCTTAACGGGACTAGCGTTCACAGATACGCAGTATTTT. The genes are TRBV11-2 and TRBJ2-3, with 10 bases aligning to TRBD2. From germline, CDR1 is SGHAT and CDR2 FQNNGV. With V trimmed by 2 bases and J by 2 bases, 4 bases remained unmatched. The CDR3 contains 16 residues.

The genes are TRBV5-4 and TRBJ2-3; a possible D gene is TRBD2 (6 bases). The CDR3 contains 14 residues. Germline loops: CDR1 SGHNT, CDR2 YYREEE (reference sequence). Trimming pared 0 bases from V and 1 base from J, leaving 6 bases between. CDR3 in DNA: TGTGCCAGCAGCTTGGCGGGGGGCACAGATACGCAGTATTTT. Amino acids: CASSLAGGTDTQYF.

V gene TRBV6-1 combines with J gene TRBJ2-3, with TRBD2 identical over 8 bases. The CDR3 sequence is 16 residues long. Per germline, CDR1 MNHNS and CDR2 SASEGT. J gave up 2 bases and V 1 base, and 5 bases lay outside the gene matches. The CDR3 spells CASSEGSSGLTDTQYF. In DNA form, the CDR3 reads TGTGCCAGCAGTGAAGGTTCTAGCGGGCTCACAGATACGCAGTATTTT.

This clone showed up just once. The V and J genes are TRBV5-1 and TRBJ2-3; 8 bases fit TRBD2. Germline V lookup: CDR1 SGHRS, CDR2 YFSETQ. This CDR3 has 16 residues. Unmatched junction bases numbered 13, after V lost 5 bases and J lost 5 bases. As DNA, the CDR3 is TGCGCCAGCAGGATCGGGGGGGGGTTCCCGGGAGATACGCAGTATTTT. It codes for CASRIGGGFPGDTQYF.

This clone has a handful of counts. This chain uses TRBV2 with TRBJ1-4, with D perhaps TRBD1 (6 bases). Deletions cut 0 bases from V and 10 bases from J, with 21 bases between. Germline values: CDR1 SNHLY, CDR2 FYNNEI. This CDR3 is 17 amino acids long. The CDR3 is CASSEAVVGQGFGKLFF. The CDR3 coding sequence is TGTGCCAGCAGTGAAGCCGTTGTTGGTCAGGGGTTTGGAAAACTGTTTTTT.

In DNA, the CDR3 is TGTGCCAGCACCCCACCGGGATCCGGCTACACCTTC. Its protein product is CASTPPGSGYTF. This chain links TRBV6-1 with TRBJ1-2; D uncertain. Germline assignment: CDR1 MNHNS and CDR2 SASEGT. With 7 bases removed from V and 8 bases from J, the gap between germline ends came to 14 bases. The CDR3 spans 12 residues.

This chain uses TRBV5-1 with TRBJ2-1; TRBD2 matches 13 bases. Germline lookup yields CDR1 SGHRS and CDR2 YFSETQ. J was trimmed by 7 bases and V by 0 bases; bases with no gene match: 4. This CDR3 region has 16 residues. This CDR3 is CASSLGTSGRSNEQFF. CDR3 nucleotide sequence: TGCGCCAGCAGCTTGGGGACTAGCGGGAGAAGTAATGAGCAGTTCTTC.

The gene calls are TRBV6-4 and TRBJ2-3; D not resolved. CDR3 length equals 14 residues. Trimming removed 6 bases at V and 2 bases at J, with 12 bases between. The V gene's germline CDR1 is MRHNA and CDR2 SNTAGT. This CDR3 reads CASRGPKTTDTQYF. CDR3 coding DNA: TGTGCCAGCAGGGGCCCGAAGACCACAGATACGCAGTATTTT.

V is TRBV7-9 and J is TRBJ2-7, with D perhaps matching TRBD2 (5 bases). Per germline, CDR1 SEHNR and CDR2 FQNEAQ (reference sequence). The CDR3 extends over 12 amino acids. Trimming cost V 9 bases and J 3 bases, with 12 bases left between them. CDR3 sequence reads: CASLGVGYEQYF. In nucleotides, the CDR3 is TGTGCCAGTCTCGGGGTGGGCTACGAGCAGTACTTC.

The rearrangement links TRBV2 to TRBJ1-5; a weak D match, TRBD1 (5 bases). This CDR3 has 12 amino acids. The V end lost 3 bases, the J end lost 6 bases, and 6 bases lay between the germline ends. Germline V gene sequence: CDR1 SNHLY, CDR2 FYNNEI. As DNA, the CDR3 is TGTGCCAGCAGTGACAGGGCTCAGCCCCAGCATTTT. Translation: CASSDRAQPQHF.

The V gene is TRBV6-5, the J gene TRBJ1-1; weak D call: TRBD1 (5 bases). The CDR3 runs to 12 residues. Germline V gives CDR1 MNHEY, CDR2 SVGAGI. The germline V and J ends were trimmed by 7 bases and 5 bases, with 11 bases remaining between them. CDR3 amino acids: CASTKEGTEAFF. The DNA of the CDR3 is TGTGCCAGCACCAAGGAGGGGACTGAAGCTTTCTTT.

The chain combines TRBV6-1 with TRBJ2-7; TRBD2 is a possible D gene (6 bases). V was clipped by 1 base and J by 2 bases, with 12 bases between them. Germline loops: CDR1 MNHNS, CDR2 SASEGT. The CDR3 sequence is 15 residues long. This chain's CDR3 is CASSEGPSAAYEQYF. In DNA, the CDR3 is TGTGCCAGCAGTGAAGGCCCTAGCGCCGCCTACGAGCAGTACTTC.

This chain links TRBV6-6 with TRBJ1-2; D unclear. Germline V CDR1 and CDR2: MNHNY, SVGAGI (reference sequence). The ends were cut back, 8 bases at V and 0 bases at J, with 13 bases in the middle. The CDR3 is 14 amino acids. CDR3: CASLRDNPNYGYTF. CDR3 sequence (DNA): TGTGCCAGCCTCCGCGATAACCCTAACTATGGCTACACCTTC.

J is TRBJ2-5 and V is TRBV10-2; 7 bases align to TRBD2. The trim removed 6 bases at V and 3 bases at J, leaving 13 bases unmatched. Germline V CDR1 and CDR2: WSHSY, SAAADI. The CDR3 length is 16 residues. CDR3 sequence: CASRDALVAGKETQYF. The CDR3 region has the DNA TGCGCCAGCAGGGACGCCTTAGTAGCGGGCAAAGAGACCCAGTACTTC.

The chain is built from TRBV2 and TRBJ2-2; D not resolved. Germline assignment: CDR1 SNHLY and CDR2 FYNNEI. CDR3 size: 14 residues. The ends were cut back, 1 base at V and 3 bases at J, with 6 bases in the middle. The CDR3 sequence is CASSEGAYTGELFF. In DNA form, the CDR3 reads TGTGCCAGCAGTGAAGGGGCGTACACCGGGGAGCTGTTTTTT. Combining the CDR3 with reference TRBV2 and TRBJ2-2 gives the whole variable domain EPEVTQTPSHQVTQMGQEVILRCVPISNHLYFYWYRQILGQKVEFLVSFYNNEISEKSEIFDDQFSVERPDGSNFTLKIRSTKLEDSAMYFCASSEGAYTGELFFGEGSRLTVL.

The chain couples TRBV6-1 to TRBJ1-1; TRBD1 might be the D (5 bases). Germline loops: CDR1 MNHNS, CDR2 SASEGT. The germline V and J ends were trimmed by 3 bases and 1 base, with 18 bases remaining between them. This CDR3 is built from 17 residues. CDR3 loop: CASSDAGFGAGNTEAFF. The CDR3, as DNA: TGTGCCAGCAGTGATGCAGGGTTTGGGGCAGGGAACACTGAAGCTTTCTTT.

The chain has TRBV10-3 and TRBJ1-1, with a weak D call TRBD1 (5 bases). V was clipped by 6 bases and J by 6 bases, with 11 bases between them. The germline CDR1 and CDR2 sequences are ENHRY and SYGVKD. This CDR3 is 12 amino acids long. The CDR3 loop is CAISSTTAEAFF. The CDR3 coding sequence is TGTGCCATCAGCTCGACGACAGCTGAAGCTTTCTTT.